These T cell receptor beta chains were read from a single sample in a study of T cell responses to AZD1222 COVID-19 vaccine. Profiled with immunoSEQ multiplex PCR; TCRdb holds only in-frame clones, not every one. Of around 100,000 clones listed, over 75% are singletons. Specimen: peripheral blood, collected on day 0 of AZD1222 vaccination. The receptors stem from an adult in good health. The CDR3 runs from the conserved cysteine through the conserved F or W. Each record gives: CDR3 protein, CDR3 DNA, J gene, V gene, clone size, D gene. The D gene is left open where the match is weak. Clone size is not always given. Where it is, it says once, few, many or a class for expanded clones.

CDR3 protein: CASSSGGTWEQYF
CDR3 DNA: TGTGCCAGCAGCTCAGGTGGAACTTGGGAGCAGTACTTC
J gene: TRBJ2-7
V gene: TRBV9
clone size: -
D gene: -

CDR3 protein: CASSEAQRYYEQYF
CDR3 DNA: TGTGCCAGCAGTGAAGCGCAGAGATACTACGAGCAGTACTTC
J gene: TRBJ2-7
V gene: TRBV6-1
clone size: -
D gene: -

CDR3 protein: CASSQASTGGLNQPQHF
CDR3 DNA: TGCGCCAGCAGCCAAGCATCGACAGGAGGACTTAATCAGCCCCAGCATTTT
J gene: TRBJ1-5
V gene: TRBV4-1
clone size: once
D gene: -

CDR3 protein: CASSPTGTGTAEKLFF
CDR3 DNA: TGTGCCAGCAGCCCAACCGGGACAGGGACCGCTGAAAAACTGTTTTTT
J gene: TRBJ1-4
V gene: TRBV7-9
clone size: -
D gene: TRBD1

CDR3 protein: CASSLLGQITYEQYF
CDR3 DNA: TGTGCCAGCAGCTTGTTGGGACAGATAACCTACGAGCAGTACTTC
J gene: TRBJ2-7
V gene: TRBV5-6
clone size: -
D gene: TRBD1

CDR3 protein: CASSYESLGTEAFF
CDR3 DNA: TGTGCCAGCAGTTATGAAAGTCTGGGGACTGAAGCTTTCTTT
J gene: TRBJ1-1
V gene: TRBV6-6
clone size: -
D gene: -

CDR3 protein: CASSLTSLGNEQFF
CDR3 DNA: TGTGCCAGCAGTTTAACATCTTTGGGCAATGAGCAGTTCTTC
J gene: TRBJ2-1
V gene: TRBV28
clone size: -
D gene: -

CDR3 protein: CAITKDGPSGNTIYF
CDR3 DNA: TGTGCCATCACGAAGGACGGGCCCTCTGGAAACACCATATATTTT
J gene: TRBJ1-3
V gene: TRBV10-3
clone size: once
D gene: -

CDR3 protein: CASRGQGSQPQHF
CDR3 DNA: TGTGCCAGCAGGGGACAGGGGTCTCAGCCCCAGCATTTT
J gene: TRBJ1-5
V gene: TRBV27
clone size: -
D gene: TRBD1

CDR3 protein: CASSPSALAKNIQYF
CDR3 DNA: TGTGCCAGCAGCCCCTCCGCCCTAGCCAAAAACATTCAGTACTTC
J gene: TRBJ2-4
V gene: TRBV27
clone size: -
D gene: -

CDR3 protein: CASSSQRVGRSYNEQFF
CDR3 DNA: TGTGCCAGCAGTTCCCAGAGGGTGGGACGCTCCTACAATGAGCAGTTCTTC
J gene: TRBJ2-1
V gene: TRBV27
clone size: -
D gene: -

CDR3 protein: CASSPGGAIEQFF
CDR3 DNA: TGCGCCAGCAGCCCAGGGGGGGCCATTGAGCAGTTCTTC
J gene: TRBJ2-1
V gene: TRBV4-1
clone size: -
D gene: -

CDR3 protein: CASRPRPGLLDEQFF
CDR3 DNA: TGTGCCAGTAGACCAAGGCCGGGTCTCCTGGATGAGCAGTTCTTC
J gene: TRBJ2-1
V gene: TRBV19
clone size: -
D gene: -

CDR3 protein: CASSERTAISGNTIYF
CDR3 DNA: TGTGCCAGCAGTGAGAGGACAGCCATCTCTGGAAACACCATATATTTT
J gene: TRBJ1-3
V gene: TRBV6-1
clone size: -
D gene: -

CDR3 protein: CASRQTGAVVTNEKLFF
CDR3 DNA: TGTGCCAGCAGACAGACAGGGGCAGTCGTGACTAATGAAAAACTGTTTTTT
J gene: TRBJ1-4
V gene: TRBV27
clone size: few
D gene: TRBD1

CDR3 protein: CASSPDDSTSYNEQFF
CDR3 DNA: TGCGCCAGCAGCCCAGACGACAGTACCTCCTACAATGAGCAGTTCTTC
J gene: TRBJ2-1
V gene: TRBV5-1
clone size: once
D gene: -

CDR3 protein: CASSIRQGVMETQYF
CDR3 DNA: TGTGCCAGCAGCATAAGACAGGGTGTAATGGAGACCCAGTACTTC
J gene: TRBJ2-5
V gene: TRBV9
clone size: -
D gene: TRBD1

CDR3 protein: CASSVEVGFGYTF
CDR3 DNA: TGTGCCAGCAGCGTAGAAGTTGGGTTCGGCTACACCTTC
J gene: TRBJ1-2
V gene: TRBV9
clone size: -
D gene: -

CDR3 protein: CSVENSGSYGYTF
CDR3 DNA: TGCAGCGTTGAAAACAGTGGAAGCTATGGCTACACCTTC
J gene: TRBJ1-2
V gene: TRBV29-1
clone size: -
D gene: -

CDR3 protein: CASSDPGTGGSYTQYF
CDR3 DNA: TGTGCCAGCAGCGACCCAGGGACAGGGGGCTCATATACGCAGTATTTT
J gene: TRBJ2-3
V gene: TRBV5-5
clone size: -
D gene: TRBD1

CDR3 protein: CAISGTGVEAFF
CDR3 DNA: TGTGCCATCAGTGGGACAGGGGTAGAAGCTTTCTTT
J gene: TRBJ1-1
V gene: TRBV10-3
clone size: -
D gene: TRBD1

CDR3 protein: CASSLSGLSEAEQYF
CDR3 DNA: TGTGCCAGCAGTTTATCGGGACTTTCTGAGGCCGAGCAGTACTTC
J gene: TRBJ2-7
V gene: TRBV27
clone size: -
D gene: -

CDR3 protein: CASSQSGILEGDYEQYF
CDR3 DNA: TGTGCCAGCAGCCAATCGGGAATTTTGGAAGGGGACTACGAGCAGTACTTC
J gene: TRBJ2-7
V gene: TRBV16
clone size: -
D gene: -

CDR3 protein: CASSSIRSGEGEKLFF
CDR3 DNA: TGTGCCAGCAGCTCAATTCGATCCGGGGAGGGTGAAAAACTGTTTTTT
J gene: TRBJ1-4
V gene: TRBV11-2
clone size: -
D gene: -

CDR3 protein: CASGGPGTDTQYF
CDR3 DNA: TGTGCCAGCGGGGGGCCGGGGACAGATACGCAGTATTTT
J gene: TRBJ2-3
V gene: TRBV6-5
clone size: -
D gene: -

CDR3 protein: CASSVRDRLLYEQYF
CDR3 DNA: TGTGCCAGCAGTGTCCGGGACAGGCTACTGTACGAGCAGTACTTC
J gene: TRBJ2-7
V gene: TRBV27
clone size: once
D gene: TRBD1

CDR3 protein: CAWSVVHEQFF
CDR3 DNA: TGTGCCTGGAGTGTGGTGCATGAGCAGTTCTTC
J gene: TRBJ2-1
V gene: TRBV30
clone size: -
D gene: -

CDR3 protein: CASSQVAEGTVYEQYF
CDR3 DNA: TGCGCCAGCAGCCAAGTGGCCGAGGGGACAGTCTACGAGCAGTACTTC
J gene: TRBJ2-7
V gene: TRBV4-1
clone size: once
D gene: TRBD1

CDR3 protein: CASSLGTASYNEQFF
CDR3 DNA: TGTGCCAGCAGCTTAGGGACAGCCTCCTACAATGAGCAGTTCTTC
J gene: TRBJ2-1
V gene: TRBV7-2
clone size: -
D gene: -